The rows below give T cell receptor beta chains drawn from one sample of a study of PD-1 blockade in classical Hodgkin lymphoma. TCRdb keeps only in-frame clones here, not all; method: immunoSEQ multiplex PCR. The table records about 26,000 clones, approximately 78% of them present only once. The source material was peripheral blood mononuclear cells (PBMCs), sampled before the second cycle of nivolumab. The receptors were sampled from a human donor with classical Hodgkin lymphoma. CDR3s include the opening cysteine and the closing phenylalanine or tryptophan. D genes are given only for firm matches. Size is omitted from some rows. Given values are once, few, many or a class for expanded clones.

j_gene | abundance | d_gene | v_gene | CDR3aa | CDR3nt
TRBJ2-3 | . | . | TRBV11-3 | CASSTRLTDTQYF | TGTGCCAGCAGCACCCGACTAACAGATACGCAGTATTTT
TRBJ2-7 | . | TRBD2 | TRBV27 | CASSPSSGDHFYEQYF | TGTGCCAGCAGTCCCTCGAGCGGGGACCATTTCTACGAGCAGTACTTC
TRBJ2-2 | . | . | TRBV12-5 | CASGLVPTGGLLAGLNTGELFF | TGTGCTAGTGGTTTGGTCCCGACAGGGGGCCTACTAGCGGGGCTAAACACCGGGGAGCTGTTTTTT
TRBJ2-5 | . | TRBD1 | TRBV4-3 | CASSQAGGLETQYF | TGCGCCAGCAGCCAGGCAGGGGGCTTGGAGACCCAGTACTTC
TRBJ1-2 | . | TRBD1 | TRBV11-2 | CASSLIGQDYGYTF | TGTGCCAGCAGCTTGATCGGACAGGACTATGGCTACACCTTC
TRBJ1-3 | once | . | TRBV5-8 | CASSFNRLAGNTIYF | TGTGCCAGCAGCTTTAACAGACTGGCTGGAAACACCATATATTTT
TRBJ1-4 | . | TRBD1 | TRBV10-3 | CAISPRGARANEKLFF | TGTGCCATCAGCCCCAGGGGGGCGCGGGCTAATGAAAAACTGTTTTTT
TRBJ2-7 | . | . | TRBV2 | CASNRDLNYEQYF | TGTGCCAGCAACCGGGACCTTAACTACGAGCAGTACTTC
TRBJ2-3 | . | . | TRBV7-9 | CASNGPSTDTQYF | TGTGCCAGCAACGGCCCTAGCACAGATACGCAGTATTTT
TRBJ1-4 | . | TRBD1 | TRBV10-3 | CASGTANNEKLFF | TGTGCCAGCGGGACAGCAAATAATGAAAAACTGTTTTTT
TRBJ1-5 | few | TRBD1 | TRBV6-4 | CASSDSNRGRDGNQPQHF | TGTGCCAGCAGTGACTCGAACAGGGGGCGCGATGGCAATCAGCCCCAGCATTTT
TRBJ1-3 | . | . | TRBV10-3 | CAIRLTASGNTIYF | TGTGCCATCCGCCTTACCGCCTCTGGAAACACCATATATTTT
TRBJ2-2 | . | TRBD2 | TRBV4-3 | CASSQDPAGGYTGELFF | TGCGCCAGCAGCCAAGATCCAGCGGGGGGGTACACCGGGGAGCTGTTTTTT
TRBJ2-3 | . | TRBD2 | TRBV7-2 | CASIERGKSLDTQYF | TGTGCCAGCATCGAGCGGGGGAAATCGTTGGATACGCAGTATTTT
TRBJ2-2 | . | . | TRBV9 | CASREGTATGELFF | TGTGCCAGCAGAGAAGGGACGGCTACGGGGGAGCTGTTTTTT
TRBJ2-1 | . | . | TRBV14 | CASSQDEWPVIFNEQFF | TGTGCCAGCAGCCAAGACGAATGGCCAGTTATCTTCAATGAGCAGTTCTTC
TRBJ2-7 | few | . | TRBV7-2 | CASSDLQGSDEQYF | TGTGCCAGCAGCGACCTACAGGGCTCGGACGAGCAGTACTTC
TRBJ2-2 | . | TRBD1 | TRBV25-1 | CASSDTGVPNTGELFF | TGTGCCAGCAGTGATACAGGGGTCCCTAACACCGGGGAGCTGTTTTTT
TRBJ2-3 | . | . | TRBV29-1 | CSVGRGPQSSTDTQYF | TGCAGCGTTGGCCGGGGGCCTCAATCTAGCACAGATACGCAGTATTTT
TRBJ2-7 | . | . | TRBV7-8 | CASSLGVYEQYF | TGTGCCAGCAGCTTAGGGGTTTACGAGCAGTACTTC
TRBJ1-4 | few | . | TRBV19 | CASSRYPEKLFF | TGTGCCAGTAGTAGGTATCCGGAAAAACTGTTTTTT
TRBJ2-2 | few | . | TRBV4-1 | CASSLRGHGLNTGELFF | TGCGCCAGCAGTCTACGGGGACACGGACTGAACACCGGGGAGCTGTTTTTT
TRBJ1-2 | . | . | TRBV2 | CASWGLVYGYTF | TGTGCCAGCTGGGGGCTTGTCTATGGCTACACCTTC
TRBJ1-1 | medium-sized | . | TRBV19 | CASSIGSGTEAFF | TGTGCCAGTAGTATCGGCAGTGGCACTGAAGCTTTCTTT
TRBJ1-2 | . | . | TRBV29-1 | CSVEQGGLLYGYTF | TGCAGCGTTGAGCAGGGAGGACTACTCTATGGCTACACCTTC
TRBJ2-7 | . | TRBD2 | TRBV28 | CASNPMGGGYEQYF | TGTGCCAGCAACCCAATGGGGGGGGGATACGAGCAGTACTTC
TRBJ2-3 | . | . | TRBV7-6 | CASSPGVTSTDTQYF | TGTGCCAGCAGCCCCGGGGTAACTAGCACAGATACGCAGTATTTT
TRBJ2-2 | few | . | TRBV4-3 | CASSPGGDHGELFF | TGCGCCAGCAGCCCCGGAGGGGATCACGGGGAGCTGTTTTTT
TRBJ2-7 | . | . | TRBV7-2 | CASSPGGRGIHEQYF | TGTGCCAGCAGCCCGGGGGGCAGGGGGATCCACGAGCAGTACTTC
TRBJ2-2 | . | . | TRBV27 | CASSLKTLTGELFF | TGTGCCAGCAGTTTAAAGACTCTCACCGGGGAGCTGTTTTTT
TRBJ2-4 | . | . | TRBV5-1 | CASSFEKGIQYF | TGCGCCAGCAGCTTTGAGAAAGGCATTCAGTACTTC
TRBJ1-5 | medium-sized | . | TRBV12-2 | CASRPDRGLDSNQPQHF | TGTGCAAGTCGCCCGGACAGGGGATTGGATAGCAATCAGCCCCAGCATTTT
TRBJ2-1 | . | . | TRBV21-1 | CASSKVRGTISYNEQFF | TGTGCCAGCAGCAAAGTTAGAGGCACGATCTCCTACAATGAGCAGTTCTTC
TRBJ2-5 | . | . | TRBV28 | CASSLDTWKGGETQYF | TGTGCCAGCAGTTTAGATACCTGGAAGGGCGGAGAGACCCAGTACTTC
TRBJ1-2 | . | TRBD1 | TRBV10-2 | CASSEWGDRGPFDYGYTF | TGCGCCAGCAGTGAGTGGGGGGACAGGGGGCCCTTCGATTATGGCTACACCTTC
TRBJ2-1 | . | . | TRBV28 | CASSTTWASGDNEQFF | TGTGCCAGCAGCACCACCTGGGCCTCGGGTGACAATGAGCAGTTCTTC
TRBJ2-3 | . | . | TRBV7-2 | CASSADGGTDTQYF | TGTGCCAGCAGCGCGGACGGCGGCACAGATACGCAGTATTTT
TRBJ1-2 | . | . | TRBV28 | CASSLGGTNYGYTF | TGTGCCAGCAGTTTAGGGGGGACTAACTATGGCTACACCTTC
TRBJ2-3 | . | . | TRBV7-8 | CASSPRARTDTQYF | TGTGCCAGCAGCCCGCGGGCCCGCACAGATACGCAGTATTTT
TRBJ2-7 | . | . | TRBV7-8 | CASSLNPDRTPYEQYF | TGTGCCAGCAGCTTAAACCCCGACAGGACCCCCTACGAGCAGTACTTC
TRBJ2-1 | . | . | TRBV19 | CASTSEEKGHEQFF | TGTGCCAGCACCTCGGAAGAGAAGGGCCATGAGCAGTTCTTC
TRBJ2-5 | . | . | TRBV18 | CASSPAKETQYF | TGTGCCAGCTCACCAGCCAAAGAGACCCAGTACTTC
TRBJ1-5 | . | . | TRBV6-4 | CASSDGSNQPQHF | TGTGCCAGCAGTGACGGGAGCAATCAGCCCCAGCATTTT
TRBJ2-2 | . | . | TRBV5-4 | CASSPDTTKAGELFF | TGTGCCAGCAGCCCGGACACGACCAAGGCCGGGGAGCTGTTTTTT
TRBJ1-2 | . | TRBD1 | TRBV15 | CATSGRIDRGYGYTF | TGTGCCACCAGCGGCCGAATTGACAGGGGCTATGGCTACACCTTC
TRBJ2-2 | . | TRBD1 | TRBV4-1 | CASSQPGQGAGELFF | TGCGCCAGCAGCCAGCCAGGACAGGGGGCCGGGGAGCTGTTTTTT